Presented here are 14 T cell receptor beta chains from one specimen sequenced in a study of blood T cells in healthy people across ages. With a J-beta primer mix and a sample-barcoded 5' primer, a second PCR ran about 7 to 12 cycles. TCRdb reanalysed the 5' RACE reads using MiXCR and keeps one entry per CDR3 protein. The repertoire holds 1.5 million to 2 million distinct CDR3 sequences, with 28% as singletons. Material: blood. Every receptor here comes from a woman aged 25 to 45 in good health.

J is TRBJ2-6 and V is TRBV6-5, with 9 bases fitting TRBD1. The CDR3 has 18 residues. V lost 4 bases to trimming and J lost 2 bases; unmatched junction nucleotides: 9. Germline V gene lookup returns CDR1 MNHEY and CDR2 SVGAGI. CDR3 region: CASSFSGTGTAGANVLTF. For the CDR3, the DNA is TGTGCCAGCAGTTTTTCCGGGACAGGGACGGCTGGGGCCAACGTCCTGACTTTC.

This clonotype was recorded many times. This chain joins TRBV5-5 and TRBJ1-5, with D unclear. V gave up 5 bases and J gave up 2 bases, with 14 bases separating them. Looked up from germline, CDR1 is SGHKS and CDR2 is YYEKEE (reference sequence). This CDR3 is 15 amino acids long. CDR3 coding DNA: TGTGCCAGCAGTCCTGGCCCGAGCGGCAATCAGCCCCAGCATTTT. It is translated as CASSPGPSGNQPQHF.

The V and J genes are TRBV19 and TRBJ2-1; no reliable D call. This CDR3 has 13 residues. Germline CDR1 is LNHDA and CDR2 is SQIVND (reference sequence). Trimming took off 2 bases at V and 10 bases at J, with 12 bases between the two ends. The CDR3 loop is CASSITAVPEQFF. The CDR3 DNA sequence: TGTGCCAGTAGTATAACTGCCGTTCCAGAGCAGTTCTTC.

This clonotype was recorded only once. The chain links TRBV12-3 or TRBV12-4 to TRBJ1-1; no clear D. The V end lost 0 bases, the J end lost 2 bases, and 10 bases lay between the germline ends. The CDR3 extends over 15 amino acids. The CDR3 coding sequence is TGTGCCAGCAGTTTAGCCATGTTGTACAACACTGAAGCTTTCTTT. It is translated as CASSLAMLYNTEAFF.

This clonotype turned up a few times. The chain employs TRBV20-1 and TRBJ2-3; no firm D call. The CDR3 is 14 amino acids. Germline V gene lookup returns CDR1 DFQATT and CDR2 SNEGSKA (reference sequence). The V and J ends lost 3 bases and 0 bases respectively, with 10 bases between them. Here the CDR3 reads CSASDPYSTDTQYF. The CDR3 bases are TGCAGTGCTAGCGACCCTTACAGCACAGATACGCAGTATTTT.

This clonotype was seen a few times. This CDR3 reads CSARDLRGDEQFF. The CDR3 nucleotides read TGCAGTGCTAGAGATCTAAGAGGGGATGAGCAGTTCTTC. This chain joins TRBV20-1 and TRBJ2-1, with D perhaps assigned TRBD1 or TRBD2 (5 bases each). This CDR3 spans 13 amino acids. V shed 0 bases and J shed 8 bases, with 11 bases lying between them. Germline V lookup: CDR1 DFQATT, CDR2 SNEGSKA (reference sequence).

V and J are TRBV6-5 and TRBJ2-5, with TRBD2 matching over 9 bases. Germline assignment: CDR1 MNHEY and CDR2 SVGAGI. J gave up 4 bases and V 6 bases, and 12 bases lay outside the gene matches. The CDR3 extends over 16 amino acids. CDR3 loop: CASSPSASGVGETQYF. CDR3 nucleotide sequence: TGTGCCAGCAGCCCCTCGGCTAGCGGGGTAGGAGAGACCCAGTACTTC.

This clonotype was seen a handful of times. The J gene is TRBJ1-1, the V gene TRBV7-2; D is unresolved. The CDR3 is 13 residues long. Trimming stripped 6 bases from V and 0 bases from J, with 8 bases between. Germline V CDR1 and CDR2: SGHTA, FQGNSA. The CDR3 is CASRFRMNTEAFF. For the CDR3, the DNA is TGTGCCAGCAGGTTTAGGATGAACACTGAAGCTTTCTTT.

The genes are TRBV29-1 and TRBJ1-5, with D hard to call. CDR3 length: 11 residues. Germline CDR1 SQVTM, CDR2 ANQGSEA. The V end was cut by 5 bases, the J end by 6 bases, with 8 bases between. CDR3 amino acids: CSVLTIQPQHF. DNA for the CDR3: TGCAGCGTTCTCACAATTCAGCCCCAGCATTTT.

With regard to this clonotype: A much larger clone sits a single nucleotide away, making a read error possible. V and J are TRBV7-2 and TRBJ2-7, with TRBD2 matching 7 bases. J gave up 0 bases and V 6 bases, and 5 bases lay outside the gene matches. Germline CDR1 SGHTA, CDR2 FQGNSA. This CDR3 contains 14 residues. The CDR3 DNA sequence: TGTGCCAGCAGGTGGGGCGGGAGCTCCTACGAGCAGTACTTC. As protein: CASRWGGSSYEQYF.

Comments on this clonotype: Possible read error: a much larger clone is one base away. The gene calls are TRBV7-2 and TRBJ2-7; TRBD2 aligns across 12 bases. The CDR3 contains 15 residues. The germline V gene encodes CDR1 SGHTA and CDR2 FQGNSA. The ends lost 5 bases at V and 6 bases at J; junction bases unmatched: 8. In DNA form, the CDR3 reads TGTGCCAGCAGCCGACTAGCGGGGGAAGCCTGCGAGCAGTACTTC. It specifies CASSRLAGEACEQYF.

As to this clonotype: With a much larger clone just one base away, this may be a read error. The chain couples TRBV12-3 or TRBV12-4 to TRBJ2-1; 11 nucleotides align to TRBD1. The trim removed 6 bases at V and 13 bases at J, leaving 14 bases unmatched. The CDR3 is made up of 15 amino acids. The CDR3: CASSYGTGGVETQFF. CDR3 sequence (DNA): TGTGCCAGCAGCTACGGGACAGGGGGAGTAGAGACCCAGTTCTTC.

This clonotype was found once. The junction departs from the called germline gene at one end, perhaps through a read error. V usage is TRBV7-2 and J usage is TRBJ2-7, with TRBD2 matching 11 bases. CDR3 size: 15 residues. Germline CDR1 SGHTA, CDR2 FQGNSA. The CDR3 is CASSLGGTSGYGQYF. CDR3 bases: TGTGCCAGCAGCTTAGGAGGGACTAGCGGATACGGGCAGTACTTC.

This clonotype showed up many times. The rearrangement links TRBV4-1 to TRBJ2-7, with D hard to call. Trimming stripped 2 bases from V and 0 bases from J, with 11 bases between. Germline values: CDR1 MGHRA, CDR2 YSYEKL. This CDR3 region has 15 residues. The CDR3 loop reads CASSQRHPDSYEQYF. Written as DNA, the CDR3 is TGCGCCAGCAGCCAAAGACACCCGGACTCCTACGAGCAGTACTTC.